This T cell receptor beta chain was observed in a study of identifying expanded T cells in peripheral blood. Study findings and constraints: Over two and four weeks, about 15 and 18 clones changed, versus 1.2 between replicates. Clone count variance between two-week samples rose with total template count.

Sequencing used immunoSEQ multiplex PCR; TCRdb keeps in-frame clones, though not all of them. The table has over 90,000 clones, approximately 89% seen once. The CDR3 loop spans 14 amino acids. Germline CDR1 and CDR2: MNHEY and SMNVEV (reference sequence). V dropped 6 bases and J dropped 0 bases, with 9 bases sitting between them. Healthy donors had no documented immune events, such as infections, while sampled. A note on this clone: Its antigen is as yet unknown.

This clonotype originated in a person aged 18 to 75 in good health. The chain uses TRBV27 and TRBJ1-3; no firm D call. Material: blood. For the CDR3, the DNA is TGTGCCAGCAGAAATATGTACTCTGGAAACACCATATATTTT. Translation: CASRNMYSGNTIYF.